This T cell receptor beta chain was captured in a study of T cells in localized non-small cell lung cancer. Generated by immunoSEQ multiplex PCR, the TCRdb table keeps only in-frame clones and is missing some. The sample lists around 1,600 clones, around 30% occurring once. Per the germline V gene, CDR1 is MNHGY and CDR2 is SAAAGT. V was pared by 6 bases and J by 4 bases, with 5 bases of the junction left unmatched. The CDR3 is 16 amino acids. Relative to its sample, this clone is large. The clonotype originates from a man aged 35 to 69 with stage II squamous cell lung carcinoma. This sequence joins TRBV6-8 and TRBJ2-3, with TRBD2 matching 15 bases. The material was normal lung tissue next to the tumor, obtained before any cancer treatment. CDR3 sequence: CASSSGTSGRSDTQYF. CDR3 DNA sequence: TGTGCCAGCAGCTCTGGGACTAGCGGGAGGTCAGATACGCAGTATTTT.